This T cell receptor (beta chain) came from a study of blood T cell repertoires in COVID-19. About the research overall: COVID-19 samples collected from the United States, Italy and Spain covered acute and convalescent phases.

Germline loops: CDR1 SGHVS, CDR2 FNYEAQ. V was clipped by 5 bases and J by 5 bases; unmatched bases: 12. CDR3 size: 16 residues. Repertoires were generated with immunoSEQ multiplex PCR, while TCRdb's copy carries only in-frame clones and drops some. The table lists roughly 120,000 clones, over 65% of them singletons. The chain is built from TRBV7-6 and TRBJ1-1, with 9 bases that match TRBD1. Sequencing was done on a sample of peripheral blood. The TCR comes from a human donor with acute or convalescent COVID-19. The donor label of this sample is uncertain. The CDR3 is CASSLRSGTGRTEAFF. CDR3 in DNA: TGTGCCAGCAGCCTGAGGTCGGGGACAGGGAGGACTGAAGCTTTCTTT. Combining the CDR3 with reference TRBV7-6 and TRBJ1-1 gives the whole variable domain GAGVSQSPRYKVTKRGQDVALRCDPISGHVSLYWYRQALGQGPEFLTYFNYEAQQDKSGLPNDRFSAERPEGSISTLTIQRTEQRDSAMYRCASSLRSGTGRTEAFFGQGTRLTVV.